The TCR beta chain described here comes from a study of T cells in Graves' hyperthyroidism and ophthalmopathy (dated by TCRdb to about 2019). Background for the entire study: Peripheral blood samples were taken at the time of initial diagnosis, prior to any treatment. To identify distinguishing TCR V-J signatures, a discovery cohort of some 100 patients was used, comprising under 45 with Graves' ophthalmopathy and about 59 with stable Graves' hyperthyroidism. Whether ophthalmopathy could be predicted prospectively was tested in an independent validation cohort made up of 18 to 20 hyperthyroidism patients plus 17 patients who later progressed to ophthalmopathy. The approximately 98 discovery patients were randomly divided into training and test sets at a 7:3 ratio. In addition, the study compared T-cell repertoires in thyroid tissue and in blood from five or six Graves' hyperthyroidism patients. Following sampling, methimazole starting at 30 mg daily was given to hyperthyroidism patients, and high-dose intravenous methylprednisolone was given to ophthalmopathy patients. According to the paper, TCR Vbeta CDR3 sequencing was carried out on over 130 peripheral blood samples, which came from under 50 ophthalmopathy, under 80 hyperthyroidism and around 17 progressor patients.

Amplification of TCR beta CDR3 regions was carried out from RNA transcripts. The TCR CDR3 was subjected to a first round of RT-PCR using the HTBI primer set and the Qiagen OneStep RT-PCR kit. Libraries were constructed in a second round of multiplex PCR, after which size selection and purification were carried out. Paired-end sequencing of the libraries was performed with 100 bp reads on an Illumina HiSeq2000. Under the source paper's analysis protocol: Raw data were processed with SOAPnuke, discarding reads with adapters, uncalled bases, mean Phred below 15, or no exact constant-primer or identifier match. High-quality paired reads were merged using COPE v1.2.5, and each unique nucleotide sequence was defined as a clonotype. MiTCR v1.1 was used to align the clonotypes against IMGT TRBV, TRBD and TRBJ reference segments. The analysis was restricted to V-J combinations with a frequency above 0.0001, which together covered about 99% of the repertoires. A TCS score was defined as the ratio of F50 (clonal expansion) to E x V (chaos), with BLOSUM62-based TCRdist applied between CDR3 peptides within each V-J. Welch's t-statistics and random forest reduced 450 to 600 V-J features to 13, which were used in a naive Bayes classifier (R e1071). TCRdb itself trimmed the public reads at Q25 with fastp, ran MiXCR and retained productive beta chains. Each entry is one CDR3 protein sequence, shown with its most common DNA and genes. It is TCRdb's table, rather than the study itself, that gives the V and J calls and clone size. A total of 400,000 to 550,000 distinct CDR3 sequences appear in this sample, over 13% of them only once. In total, the top ten clones hold about 17% of the sample.

The study at large found these results: In validation, the model predicted progression to ophthalmopathy a median of about 5.9 months before onset, with approximately 71% sensitivity and about 75% specificity. Most expanded thyroid clonotypes (frequency above 0.001) were also detected in blood, a finding suggesting that blood repertoires may reflect thyroid immune responses. In cross-validation, a model built on a 13 V-J signature told ophthalmopathy apart from stable hyperthyroidism with under 90% sensitivity and roughly 81% specificity, and in testing the same model reached 80%/75%. Sample size was not statistically predetermined, and investigators were not blinded to group allocation.

Graves' hyperthyroidism was defined as stable when no progression to ophthalmopathy occurred over 18 months of follow-up. Hyperthyroidism patients were newly diagnosed, had a disease duration of under 2 months, and were aged 18 to 65 years. Any patient with an uncontrolled infection, another autoimmune disease, pregnancy or lactation was excluded. Diagnoses were based on clinical symptoms, serum thyroxine and TRAb, thyroid ultrasound and orbital computed tomography. PBMCs were separated from roughly 9.6 ml of fresh peripheral blood using Ficoll-Paque density gradient centrifugation. Total RNA was extracted with Trizol reagent, and quality was checked on an Agilent 2100 Bioanalyzer. The germline V gene (reference sequence) provides CDR1 MNHEY and CDR2 SMNVEV. Inclusive of the bounding cysteine and phenylalanine, the CDR3 is 15 residues long. CDR3 DNA only is kept here, 45 bases in frame from base 1. The junction shows trimming of 2 bases on V and 2 bases on J, and the gene matches do not reach 6 bases of it.

Ten or more counts support this clonotype. The clone's antigen remains unknown. No per-base quality is available; no much larger clone lies one base away. The sequence was obtained from a woman aged 18 to 35 with Graves' hyperthyroidism. Input material: blood. Here the chain combines TRBV27 and TRBJ2-7, and 7 bases in between align with TRBD1. CDR3 sequence: CASSLKWTGAYEQYF. The sequenced DNA is TGTGCCAGCAGTTTAAAATGGACAGGCGCCTACGAGCAGTACTTC.